The 12 T cell receptor delta chains presented below share a single source sample, sequenced in a study of γδ T cells in repeated Plasmodium falciparum infection. Gammadelta T cells were flow-sorted from PBMC into Vgamma9/Vdelta2+ and Vdelta2-negative populations for bulk analysis. TCRdb re-processed the multiplex PCR reads using CATT. This sample has over 55,000 delta-chain clones; over 1.5% occur once, and the top ten carry about 15%. Sequenced input: gamma-delta T cells from blood. These receptor sequences come from a pool of human donors (malaria-infected and uninfected, not separated).

This clone was picked up a small number of times. Translating this DNA gives a protein that differs at residue 11 from the TCRdb one, which belongs to a much larger clone; a read error is likely, and the protein shown is this translation. The CDR3 bases are TGTGCTCTTGGGGAACTGGCGGTGGCGGGACCCTCAAGGTGGTACACCGATAAACTCATCTTT. Translating it yields CALGELAVAGPSRWYTDKLIF. The V and J genes are TRDV1 and TRDJ1; D remains ambiguous. TCRdb lists no J gene, so it was determined here by aligning the DNA to germline. Trimming cost V 0 bases and J 0 bases, with 26 bases left between them. The CDR3 sequence is 21 residues long. Germline V CDR1 and CDR2: TSWWSYY, QGS.

The chain couples TRDV1 to TRDJ1; 7 positions match TRDD3. The J gene comes from matching the DNA to germline here; TCRdb lacks it. V lost 1 base to trimming and J lost 0 bases; unmatched junction nucleotides: 23. Germline CDR1 reads TSWWSYY; CDR2 reads QGS. There are 22 residues in the CDR3. This CDR3 reads CALGERPFFPLLPGDYTDKLIF. CDR3 in DNA: TGTGCTCTTGGGGAACGGCCCTTTTTCCCACTTTTACCGGGGGATTACACCGATAAACTCATCTTT.

A remark on this clone: TCRdb has a much larger clone's protein, which differs at residue 8 from the translation of this DNA, likely because of a read error; what is shown is the protein translated from the DNA. This chain joins TRDV1 and TRDJ1; tentative D call: TRDD3 (6 bases). Per the germline V gene, CDR1 is TSWWSYY and CDR2 is QGS. The V and J ends lost 0 bases and 8 bases respectively, with 43 bases between them. The CDR3 loop spans 24 amino acids. CDR3 loop: CALGELRWINLLPPIGGGGTKLIF. The CDR3 nucleotides read TGTGCTCTTGGGGAACTTCGTTGGATCAACTTACTCCCCCCAATCGGTGGTGGGGGCACAAAACTCATCTTT.

Points on this clone: A far larger clone is off by one base, so a read error is likely. This specimen includes other DNA sequences encoding the same CDR3. The CDR3 loop reads CALGERSNPRLGDTPDKLIF. CDR3 bases: TGTGCCCTTGGGGAACGGAGCAATCCACGGCTGGGGGATACGCCCGATAAACTCATCTTT. The J gene is TRDJ1, the V gene TRDV1; 12 bases are a match to TRDD3. The CDR3 is 20 amino acids. From germline, CDR1 is TSWWSYY and CDR2 QGS.

A word on this clone: The protein TCRdb lists belongs to a much larger clone and differs from this DNA's translation at residue 5, which points to a read error; the protein shown is made from the DNA. This chain uses TRDV1 with TRDJ1; 13 nucleotides match TRDD3. Losses at the gene ends were 4 bases for V and 0 bases for J; bases not matched to a gene: 14. The CDR3 sequence is 20 residues long. In germline, CDR1 is TSWWSYY, CDR2 QGS. The CDR3 coding sequence is TGTGCTCTTGGGGCCAGGACTGGGGGATACGTACTCCAAAACACCGATAAACTCATCTTT. Translation: CALGARTGGYVLQNTDKLIF.

This clone came up a few times. TCRdb's protein for this DNA is that of a much larger clone and differs from the translation at residue 12, likely a read error; the protein shown is the DNA translation. This chain links TRDV1 with TRDJ1; 8 nucleotides line up with TRDD3. TCRdb does not report a J gene; here it was assigned by matching the DNA to germline references. The CDR3 has 23 residues. Germline CDR1 reads TSWWSYY; CDR2 reads QGS. J lost 0 bases, V lost 3 bases, and 27 bases had no gene match. The CDR3 loop is CALGETVLPSAIGIRANTDKLIF. Written as DNA, the CDR3 is TGTGCTCTTGGGGAGACTGTCCTGCCTTCCGCGATAGGGATACGCGCTAACACCGATAAACTCATCTTT.

This clone was observed a handful of times. This is likely an artifact of a read error, given a far larger clone one base away. In the same sample, other DNA sequences code for this CDR3. Written as DNA, the CDR3 is TGTGCTCTTGAGTTTTCCGGCCTGGGGACTCCAGCGAAAACTAAGCTCATCTTT. Translated, it gives CALEFSGLGTPAKTKLIF. The chain combines TRDV1 with TRDJ1, with a weak D call TRDD3 (6 bases). V shed 7 bases and J shed 11 bases, with 35 bases lying between them. Germline lookup yields CDR1 TSWWSYY and CDR2 QGS. The CDR3 runs 18 residues.

With regard to this clone: It is likely a read error: a sequence one base away is far more abundant. This same CDR3 is encoded by further DNA sequences in the sample. The CDR3 nucleotides read TGTGCTCTTGGGGAGACTTCCTGGTACTGGGGGATGGGAATACCGTACACCGATAAACTCATCTTT. This gives the protein CALGETSWYWGMGIPYTDKLIF. This chain connects TRDV1 to TRDJ1; 10 nucleotides align to TRDD3. Germline V CDR1 and CDR2: TSWWSYY, QGS. The V gene end was trimmed by 3 bases and the J gene end by 0 bases; junction bases not matched to a gene: 22. The CDR3 covers 22 residues.

This clone was counted only a few times. The protein in TCRdb stems from a much larger clone and differs at residue 12 from this DNA's translation, likely a read error; here the protein is translated from the DNA. V usage is TRDV1 and J usage is TRDJ1, with 13 bases matching TRDD3. No J gene was available from TCRdb, and it was assigned here by a germline match of the DNA. This CDR3 comprises 25 residues. Germline lookup yields CDR1 TSWWSYY and CDR2 QGS. V lost 0 bases and J lost 2; bases outside the gene matches: 27. Written as DNA, the CDR3 is TGTGCTCTTGGGGAACTGGGCCCCTGGGGGTACCTGCTTACTACTGGGGGATACGAGACCGATAAACTCATCTTT. Protein: CALGELGPWGYLLTTGGYETDKLIF.

This clone showed up just a few times. The TCRdb protein comes from a much larger clone and disagrees with this DNA's translation at residue 11, likely due to a read error; the protein given here is derived from the DNA. The rearrangement uses TRDV3 and TRDJ1; 8 bases are shared with TRDD3. Germline CDR1 and CDR2: TVYSNPD and GDNSRS (reference sequence). The J segment lost 0 bases and the V segment lost 0 bases, leaving 18 bases of the junction unmatched. The CDR3 extends over 19 amino acids. In nucleotides, the CDR3 is TGTGCCTTTAGTACCCGCGTATGGGATGGGGGATTATACACCGATAAACTCATCTTT. It yields the protein CAFSTRVWDGGLYTDKLIF.

With respect to this clone: The protein TCRdb lists belongs to a much larger clone and differs from this DNA's translation at residue 11, which points to a read error; the protein shown is made from the DNA. The chain combines TRDV3 with TRDJ1, with D possibly TRDD3 on 6 matching bases. Because TCRdb records no J gene, it was assigned here through a match of the DNA to germline. The CDR3 is made up of 19 amino acids. Per germline, CDR1 TVYSNPD and CDR2 GDNSRS (reference sequence). Between the trimmed V and J ends, which lost 2 bases and 1 base, there was a span of 29 bases. The CDR3, as DNA: TGTGCCTTTCGACCCCTTAAACCCCTATACCGGGGGACCACCGATAAACTCATCTTT. Amino acids: CAFRPLKPLYRGTTDKLIF.

This clone was recorded once. A much larger clone differs from this one at a single base, so this may be a read error. J gene calling gave no result, while the V gene is TRDV1; no check of the table's D call, TRDD3, against the DNA was made. CDR1 and CDR2 from the germline V gene are TSWWSYY and QGS. There are 15 residues in the CDR3. Written as DNA, the CDR3 is TGTGCTCTTGGGGGATACTTCCTACACACCGATAAGCTCATCTTT. It yields the protein CALGGYFLHTDKLIF.